What follows are 18 T cell receptor beta chains derived from one specimen sequenced in a study of CD8+CD57+ T cells in acquired aplastic anemia. Previously, flow cytometry had revealed CD8+CD57+ cell expansion in the patients chosen for sequencing. The template used for profiling TCR beta VDJ and CDR3 was genomic DNA. TCRdb re-called the reads through MiXCR, storing one row per CDR3 protein. The sample contains about 190,000 distinct CDR3 sequences, 48% of which appear only once. The source material was sorted CD4+, CD8+, or CD8+CD57+ T cells (not recorded which) from PBMCs. These receptors were collected from a human donor with aplastic anemia.

The V and J genes are TRBV5-1 and TRBJ1-1; D is undetermined. Trimming removed 4 bases at V and 4 bases at J, with 20 bases between. Per germline, CDR1 SGHRS and CDR2 YFSETQ. The CDR3 extends over 16 amino acids. CDR3 sequence: CASSQPTEAVGTEAFF. CDR3 sequence (DNA): TGCGCCAGCAGCCAACCTACAGAGGCTGTAGGCACTGAAGCTTTCTTT.

This clonotype was seen repeatedly, ten times or more. The chain carries TRBV9 and TRBJ1-3; TRBD1 aligns across 7 bases. The V and J ends lost 6 bases and 4 bases, in that order; junction bases with no gene match: 16. CDR3 length: 17 amino acids. The V gene's germline CDR1 is SGDLS and CDR2 YYNGEE. CDR3 nucleotide sequence: TGTGCCAGCACCGCCTACGGTGACTGGGACAGCGGAAACACCATATATTTT. Residues: CASTAYGDWDSGNTIYF.

This clonotype has ten or more counts. V and J are TRBV2 and TRBJ1-1; D is uncertain. Germline V gene data show CDR1 as SNHLY and CDR2 as FYNNEI. There are 16 residues in the CDR3. The V gene lost 7 bases and the J gene lost 4 bases, with 22 bases spanning the gap. The CDR3 loop is CASNPAATLGGTEAFF. For the CDR3, the DNA is TGTGCCAGCAATCCTGCAGCCACCCTAGGCGGCACTGAAGCTTTCTTT.

The chain links TRBV24-1 to TRBJ2-1; D is unclear. From germline, CDR1 is KGHDR and CDR2 SFDVKD. The CDR3 covers 11 residues. V dropped 5 bases and J dropped 7 bases, with 5 bases sitting between them. CDR3 nucleotide sequence: TGTGCCACCAGTGGTACTAATGAGCAGTTCTTC. Protein: CATSGTNEQFF.

The chain joins TRBV5-1 to TRBJ1-1; maybe TRBD1 (5 bases). The ends were cut back, 0 bases at V and 4 bases at J, with 10 bases in the middle. CDR1 and CDR2 (germline): SGHRS, YFSETQ. This CDR3 has 14 residues. The CDR3, as DNA: TGCGCCAGCAGCTTGGCCGCAGGGAGCACTGAAGCTTTCTTT. Encoded protein: CASSLAAGSTEAFF.

The V gene is TRBV10-3, the J gene TRBJ1-1, with 10 bases identical to TRBD1. J lost 1 base, V lost 8 bases, and 4 bases had no gene match. The CDR3 length is 14 residues. Germline V gene lookup returns CDR1 ENHRY and CDR2 SYGVKD. CDR3 sequence: CAIGDRGSNTEAFF. The CDR3, as DNA: TGTGCCATCGGGGACAGGGGCTCGAACACTGAAGCTTTCTTT.

CDR3 nucleotide sequence: TGTGCCAGCAGCGGTGGACAGGCCTACGAGCAGTACTTC. It specifies CASSGGQAYEQYF. This rearrangement joins TRBV5-8 to TRBJ2-7, with 7 bases lining up with TRBD1. CDR1 and CDR2 (germline): SGHTS, YDEGEE. The CDR3 loop spans 13 amino acids. With 4 bases clipped from V and 2 bases from J, the junction kept 3 bases outside the gene matches.

This rearrangement joins TRBV29-1 to TRBJ1-1; 9 nucleotides match TRBD1. With V trimmed by 7 bases and J by 6 bases, 6 bases remained unmatched. The CDR3 contains 12 residues. The germline gives CDR1 SQVTM, CDR2 ANQGSEA. CDR3 region: CSAGQGRPEAFF. In nucleotides, the CDR3 is TGCAGCGCTGGACAGGGGAGACCTGAAGCTTTCTTT.

About this clonotype: The junction departs from the called germline gene at one end, perhaps through a read error. The J gene is TRBJ2-7, the V gene TRBV20-1; 8 nucleotides align to TRBD2. The V gene's germline CDR1 is DFQATT and CDR2 SNEGSKA (reference sequence). The CDR3 covers 13 residues. CDR3 sequence reads: CSAGGLGPYKQYF. CDR3 DNA sequence: TGCAGCGCGGGGGGACTAGGGCCCTACAAGCAGTACTTC.

The rearrangement uses TRBV15 and TRBJ1-4, with D hard to call. CDR3 length equals 15 residues. The germline gives CDR1 LNHNV, CDR2 YYDKDF (reference sequence). Trimming stripped 0 bases from V and 6 bases from J, with 11 bases between. DNA for the CDR3: TGTGCCACCAGCAGAGATCTAGGGTGGGATGAAAAACTGTTTTTT. Residues: CATSRDLGWDEKLFF.

The V and J genes are TRBV20-1 and TRBJ2-1; 11 nucleotides agree with TRBD2. The ends lost 8 bases at V and 1 base at J; junction bases unmatched: 7. This CDR3 is built from 15 residues. Germline values: CDR1 DFQATT, CDR2 SNEGSKA (reference sequence). In DNA form, the CDR3 reads TGCAGTCACACTAGCGGGGGACTGTCCTACAATGAGCAGTTCTTC. This encodes CSHTSGGLSYNEQFF.

This clonotype was recorded many times. This chain connects TRBV15 to TRBJ2-3, with a possible D match to TRBD2 (6 bases). The CDR3 contains 17 residues. Trimming pared 4 bases from V and 2 bases from J, leaving 19 bases between. Germline CDR1 is LNHNV and CDR2 is YYDKDF (reference sequence). Here the CDR3 reads CATSTLRGTPHTDTQYF. In DNA, the CDR3 is TGTGCCACCAGCACCTTACGGGGGACCCCACACACAGATACGCAGTATTTT.

This clonotype has at least ten counts. For the CDR3, the DNA is TGTGCCAGTAGCCGACAGGGTAGCTCCTACGAGCAGTACTTC. Translation gives CASSRQGSSYEQYF. This chain uses TRBV19 with TRBJ2-7, with 7 nucleotides matching TRBD1. The ends lost 6 bases at V and 0 bases at J; junction bases unmatched: 5. The germline gives CDR1 LNHDA, CDR2 SQIVND (reference sequence). The CDR3 runs to 14 residues.

This clonotype was detected a few times. The V call is TRBV4-2, the J call TRBJ2-3, with 9 bases aligning to TRBD2. There are 16 residues in the CDR3. V trimming: 4 bases; J trimming: 3 bases; junction bases outside the gene matches: 8. Looked up from germline, CDR1 is LGHNA and CDR2 is YNFKEQ. Here the CDR3 DNA reads TGTGCCAGCAGCCCCCCAGCGGGAGGAGGTACAGATACGCAGTATTTT. This sequence encodes CASSPPAGGGTDTQYF.

This clonotype was observed at least ten times. V is TRBV6-2 or TRBV6-3 and J is TRBJ2-5, with D perhaps matching TRBD1 (5 bases). This CDR3 region has 15 residues. Germline V CDR1 and CDR2: MNHEY, SVGEGT. V was trimmed by 10 bases and J by 1 base, leaving 19 bases between them. The CDR3 region is CATTTYGQIQETQYF. The CDR3 nucleotides are TGTGCCACTACGACCTATGGACAAATCCAAGAGACCCAGTACTTC.

This chain links TRBV24-1 with TRBJ1-4, with D maybe TRBD1 (5 bases). Germline V gene data show CDR1 as KGHDR and CDR2 as SFDVKD. This CDR3 spans 16 amino acids. The V end lost 4 bases, the J end lost 4 bases, and 15 bases lay between the germline ends. The CDR3 loop reads CATSDTAGQGNEKLFF. In DNA form, the CDR3 reads TGTGCCACCAGTGACACAGCGGGGCAGGGTAATGAAAAACTGTTTTTT.

V is TRBV19 and J is TRBJ1-5; 8 nucleotides line up with TRBD1. J gave up 7 bases and V 2 bases, and 7 bases lay outside the gene matches. CDR1 is LNHDA, CDR2 SQIVND, per germline (reference sequence). The CDR3 loop spans 15 amino acids. The CDR3 DNA is TGTGCCAGTAGTATACCCCAGGGGGCCGGGCAGCCCCAGCATTTT. Encoded protein: CASSIPQGAGQPQHF.

The chain joins TRBV6-5 to TRBJ1-2; 7 bases are a match to TRBD1. With V trimmed by 6 bases and J by 2 bases, 9 bases remained unmatched. The CDR3 runs 15 residues. Looked up from germline, CDR1 is MNHEY and CDR2 is SVGAGI. The CDR3 DNA follows: TGTGCCAGCAGAAACGGACAGGAACCGAACTATGGCTACACCTTC. This sequence encodes CASRNGQEPNYGYTF.